This T cell receptor beta chain was captured in a study of CXCR3-negative and CXCR3-positive naive CD8 T cells. Study results and limitations: High diversity, comparable across both naive subsets, contrasted with much lower diversity in memory CD8+ cells. With respect to TRBV-TRBJ usage, naive CXCR3-negative and CXCR3-positive cells were similar; memory differed. In cryopreserved cells, CXCR3 expression partially decreased, and fresh PBMCs were used in most assays. Relative to CXCR3-negative naive cells, CXCR3-positive naive cells had more hydrophobic TRB CDR3s.

Naive CD8+ T cells carried a CD45RO-CCR7+CD27+CD95- phenotype. All TRB cDNA libraries came from 5' RACE performed with UMI labels. Each CDR3 protein gets one entry in TCRdb, which reprocessed the 5' RACE reads and gives no DNA. This repertoire includes 4,500 to 5,500 distinct CDR3 sequences. The CDR3 contains 14 residues. CDR1 is SGHDN and CDR2 is FVKESK in the germline V gene. This clonotype ranks as medium-sized in terms of frequency. Its antigen is still unknown. This TCR came from a human donor in good health. Some clones in this sample may be carry-over from other donors' samples. The sample comprised naive CXCR3+ CD8+ T cells from blood. Sample subset: CD45RO-CCR7+CD27+CD95- naive CD8+ T cells expressing CXCR3 (TNR3+). The J gene is TRBJ1-1, the V gene TRBV14. The CDR3 sequence is CASSQAFMNTEAFF.